The clone carrying this TCR beta chain was detected many times. What it binds is not known. The data derive from a study of T cell repertoires in cytomegalovirus infection. Overall study: Public TCR beta signatures marked donors with CMV infection and the matching HLA.

The study's findings and limits: Dominating the ex vivo response were HLA-C-restricted CMV-specific TCR beta clonotypes. Carriers of CMV plus the relevant HLA were identified by cumulative public TCR beta family frequency.

Deletions cut 5 bases from V and 0 bases from J, with 13 bases between. This CDR3 has 15 residues. TCRdb re-analysed the reads in MiXCR, keeping a single row per CDR3 protein. The sample includes around 100,000 distinct CDR3 sequences, approximately 15% of them seen just once. The sample consisted of PBMCs. The chain is built from TRBV12-3 or TRBV12-4 and TRBJ1-2; D uncertain. The receptor comes from a human donor in good health (CMV status not recorded). Some clones in this sample may be carry-over from other donors' samples. In DNA, the CDR3 is TGTGCCAGCAGTCCCCGAGAGCCGACTAACTATGGCTACACCTTC. It codes for CASSPREPTNYGYTF.